This T cell receptor (beta chain) stems from a study of T cell repertoires in cytomegalovirus infection. About the research overall: Well-studied HLA-B-restricted epitopes and recently identified HLA-C-restricted epitopes of CMV were both used in the study. Through public TCR beta signatures, both CMV infection and matching HLA type were indicated.

This clonotype turned up a few times. Antigen specificity is unknown. The study's findings and limits: The ex vivo response was dominated by HLA-C-restricted CMV-specific TCR beta clonotypes. There were carriers of CMV plus the relevant HLA, and cumulative public TCR beta family frequency identified them.

The CDR3 is made up of 16 amino acids. J was trimmed by 3 bases and V by 1 base; bases with no gene match: 8. Germline-derived CDR1 and CDR2 are MNHEY and SMNVEV (reference sequence). From the reads, TCRdb called clonotypes with MiXCR, one entry per CDR3 protein. The sample lists 750,000 to 950,000 distinct CDR3 sequences, about 28% seen once, with approximately 14% in the top ten. This chain links TRBV27 with TRBJ2-7, with 8 positions matching TRBD1. This material consisted of cultured CD8+ T cells from PBMCs, taken from culture after CMV antigen stimulation. The clonotype was recovered from a human donor in good health (CMV status not recorded). Some clones in this sample may be carry-over from other donors' samples. CDR3 in amino acids: CASSLWTGTGYYEQYF. Here the CDR3 DNA reads TGTGCCAGCAGTTTATGGACTGGGACAGGTTACTACGAGCAGTACTTC.